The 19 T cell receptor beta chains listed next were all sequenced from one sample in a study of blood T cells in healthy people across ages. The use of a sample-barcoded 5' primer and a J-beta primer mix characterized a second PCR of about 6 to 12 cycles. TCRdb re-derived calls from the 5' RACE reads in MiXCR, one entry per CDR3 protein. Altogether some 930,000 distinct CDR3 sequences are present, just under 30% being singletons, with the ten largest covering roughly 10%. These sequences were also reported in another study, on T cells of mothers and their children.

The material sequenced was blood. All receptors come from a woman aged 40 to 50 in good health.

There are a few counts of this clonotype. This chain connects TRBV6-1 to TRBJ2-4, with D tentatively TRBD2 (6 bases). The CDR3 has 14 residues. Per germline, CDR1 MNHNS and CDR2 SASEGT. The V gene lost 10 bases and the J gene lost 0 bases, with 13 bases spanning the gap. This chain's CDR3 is CAIREALAKNIQYF. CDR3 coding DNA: TGTGCCATCAGGGAGGCCTTAGCCAAAAACATTCAGTACTTC.

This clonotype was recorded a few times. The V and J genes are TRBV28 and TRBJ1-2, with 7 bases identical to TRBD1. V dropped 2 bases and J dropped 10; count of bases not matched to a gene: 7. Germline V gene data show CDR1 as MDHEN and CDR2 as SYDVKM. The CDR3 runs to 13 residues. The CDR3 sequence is CASSLPGGGDYTF. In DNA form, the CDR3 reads TGTGCCAGCAGTTTACCAGGGGGAGGTGACTACACCTTC.

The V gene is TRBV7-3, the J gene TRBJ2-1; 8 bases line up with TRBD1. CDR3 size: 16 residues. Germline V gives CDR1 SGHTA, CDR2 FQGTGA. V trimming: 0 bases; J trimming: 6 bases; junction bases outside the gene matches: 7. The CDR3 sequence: CASSLTRTGSRNEQFF. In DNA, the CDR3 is TGTGCCAGCAGCTTAACCCGGACAGGGTCTCGCAATGAGCAGTTCTTC. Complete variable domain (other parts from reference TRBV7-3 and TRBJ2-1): GAGVSQTPSNKVTEKGKYVELRCDPISGHTALYWYRQSLGQGPEFLIYFQGTGAADDSGLPNDRFFAVRPEGSVSTLKIQRTERGDSAVYLCASSLTRTGSRNEQFFGPGTRLTVL.

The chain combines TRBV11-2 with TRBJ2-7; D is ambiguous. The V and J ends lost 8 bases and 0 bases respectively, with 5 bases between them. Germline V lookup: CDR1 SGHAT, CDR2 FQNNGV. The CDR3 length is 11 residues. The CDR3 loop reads CASELSYEQYF. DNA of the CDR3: TGTGCCAGCGAGCTCTCCTACGAGCAGTACTTC.

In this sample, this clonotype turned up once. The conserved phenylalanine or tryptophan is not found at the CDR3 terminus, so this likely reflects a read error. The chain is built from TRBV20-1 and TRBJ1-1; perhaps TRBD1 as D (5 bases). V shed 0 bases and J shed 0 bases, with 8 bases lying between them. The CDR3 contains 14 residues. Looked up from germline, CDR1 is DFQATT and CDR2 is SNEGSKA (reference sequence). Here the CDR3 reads CSAREGTVNTEAFL. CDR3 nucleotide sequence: TGCAGTGCTAGAGAGGGGACGGTGAACACTGAAGCTTTCCTT.

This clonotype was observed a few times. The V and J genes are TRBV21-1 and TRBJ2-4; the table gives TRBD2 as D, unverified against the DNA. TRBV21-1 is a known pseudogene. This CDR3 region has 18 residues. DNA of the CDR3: TGTGCCAGCAGCAAAGGCCGGGAGGGCCCGGGAGCCAAAAACATTCAGTACTTC. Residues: CASSKGREGPGAKNIQYF.

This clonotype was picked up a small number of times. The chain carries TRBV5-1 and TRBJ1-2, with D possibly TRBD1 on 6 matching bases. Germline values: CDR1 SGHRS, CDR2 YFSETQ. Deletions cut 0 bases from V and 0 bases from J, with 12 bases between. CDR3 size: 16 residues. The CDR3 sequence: CASSLGQGRTNYGYTF. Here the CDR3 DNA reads TGCGCCAGCAGCTTGGGGCAGGGGCGAACTAACTATGGCTACACCTTC.

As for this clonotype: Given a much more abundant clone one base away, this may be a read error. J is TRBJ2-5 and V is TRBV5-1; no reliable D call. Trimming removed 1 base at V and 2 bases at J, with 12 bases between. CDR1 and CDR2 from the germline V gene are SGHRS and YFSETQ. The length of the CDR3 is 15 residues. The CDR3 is CASSLSADTQETQYF. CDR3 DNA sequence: TGCGCCAGCAGCTTGTCGGCAGATACACAAGAGACCCAGTACTTC. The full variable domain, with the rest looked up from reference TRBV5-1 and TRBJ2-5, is KAGVTQTPRYLIKTRGQQVTLSCSPISGHRSVSWYQQTPGQGLQFLFEYFSETQRNKGNFPGRFSGRQFSNSRSEMNVSTLELGDSALYLCASSLSADTQETQYFGPGTRLLVL.

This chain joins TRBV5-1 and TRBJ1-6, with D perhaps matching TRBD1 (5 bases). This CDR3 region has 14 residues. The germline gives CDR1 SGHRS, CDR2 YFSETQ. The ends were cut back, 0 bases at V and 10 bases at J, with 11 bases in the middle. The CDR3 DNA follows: TGCGCCAGCAGCTTGGATCAGGGTAAATCACCCCTCCACTTT. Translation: CASSLDQGKSPLHF.

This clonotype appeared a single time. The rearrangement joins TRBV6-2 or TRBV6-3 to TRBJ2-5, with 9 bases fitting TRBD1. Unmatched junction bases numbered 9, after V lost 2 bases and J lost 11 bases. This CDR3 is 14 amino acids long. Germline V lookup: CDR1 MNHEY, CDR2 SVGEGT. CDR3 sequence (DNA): TGTGCCAGCAGTTACACCGGGACAGGGTCCAAGCAGTACTTC. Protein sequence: CASSYTGTGSKQYF.

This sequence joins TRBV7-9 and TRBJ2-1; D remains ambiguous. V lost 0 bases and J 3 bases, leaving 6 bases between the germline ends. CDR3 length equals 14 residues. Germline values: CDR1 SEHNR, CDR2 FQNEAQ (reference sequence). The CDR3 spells CASSLAQRYNEQFF. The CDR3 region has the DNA TGTGCCAGCAGCTTAGCCCAACGCTACAATGAGCAGTTCTTC.

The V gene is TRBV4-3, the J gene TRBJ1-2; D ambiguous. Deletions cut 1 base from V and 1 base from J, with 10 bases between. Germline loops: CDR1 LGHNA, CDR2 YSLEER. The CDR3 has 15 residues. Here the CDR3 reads CASSQVPGVNYGYTF. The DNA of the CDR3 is TGCGCCAGCAGCCAAGTGCCAGGAGTTAACTATGGCTACACCTTC.

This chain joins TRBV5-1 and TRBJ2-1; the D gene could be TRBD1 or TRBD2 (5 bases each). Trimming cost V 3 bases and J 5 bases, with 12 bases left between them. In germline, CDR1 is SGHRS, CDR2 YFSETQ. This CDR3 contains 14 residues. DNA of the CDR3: TGCGCCAGCAGCTCCCCCCGGGGACACAATGAGCAGTTCTTC. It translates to CASSSPRGHNEQFF.

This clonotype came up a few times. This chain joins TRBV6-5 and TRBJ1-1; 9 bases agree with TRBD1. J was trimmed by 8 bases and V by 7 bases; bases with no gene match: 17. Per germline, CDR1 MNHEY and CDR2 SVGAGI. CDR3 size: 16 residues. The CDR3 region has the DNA TGTGCCAGCACCACACTCCCGGGACAGGGTAATGGGGAAGCTTTCTTT. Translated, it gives CASTTLPGQGNGEAFF.

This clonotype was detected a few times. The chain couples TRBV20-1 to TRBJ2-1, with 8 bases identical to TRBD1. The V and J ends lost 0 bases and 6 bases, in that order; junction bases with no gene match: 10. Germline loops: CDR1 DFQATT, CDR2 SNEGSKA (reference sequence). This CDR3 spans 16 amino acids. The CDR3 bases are TGCAGTGCTAGAGATCCCTCCAGGGGGCGCGTCAATGAGCAGTTCTTC. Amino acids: CSARDPSRGRVNEQFF.

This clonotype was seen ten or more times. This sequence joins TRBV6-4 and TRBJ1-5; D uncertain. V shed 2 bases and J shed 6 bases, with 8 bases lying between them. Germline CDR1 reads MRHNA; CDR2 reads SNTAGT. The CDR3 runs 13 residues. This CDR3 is CASSDRAGQPQHF. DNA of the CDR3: TGTGCCAGCAGTGACAGGGCGGGTCAGCCCCAGCATTTT.

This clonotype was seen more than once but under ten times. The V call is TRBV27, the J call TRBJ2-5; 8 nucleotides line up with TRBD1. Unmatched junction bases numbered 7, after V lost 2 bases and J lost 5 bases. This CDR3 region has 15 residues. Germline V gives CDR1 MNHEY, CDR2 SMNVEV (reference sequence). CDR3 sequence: CASSLRGQGPETQYF. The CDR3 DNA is TGTGCCAGCAGTTTAAGAGGACAGGGTCCGGAGACCCAGTACTTC.

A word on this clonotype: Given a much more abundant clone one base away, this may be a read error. CDR3 nucleotide sequence: TGTGCCAGCTGGGCGGGGGGTAATGAGCAGTACTTC. Its translation: CASWAGGNEQYF. The chain has TRBV6-5 and TRBJ2-5, with 8 nucleotides matching TRBD2. The V gene end was trimmed by 8 bases and the J gene end by 11 bases; junction bases not matched to a gene: 10. The CDR3 length is 12 residues. Germline CDR1 reads MNHEY; CDR2 reads SVGAGI.

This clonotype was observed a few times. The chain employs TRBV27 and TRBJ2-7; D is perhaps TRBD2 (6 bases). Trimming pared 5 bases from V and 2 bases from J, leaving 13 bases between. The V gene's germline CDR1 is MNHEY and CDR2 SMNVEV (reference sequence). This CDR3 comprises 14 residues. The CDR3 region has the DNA TGTGCCAGCAGTGGGACTTCCCGAACCTACGAGCAGTACTTC. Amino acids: CASSGTSRTYEQYF.